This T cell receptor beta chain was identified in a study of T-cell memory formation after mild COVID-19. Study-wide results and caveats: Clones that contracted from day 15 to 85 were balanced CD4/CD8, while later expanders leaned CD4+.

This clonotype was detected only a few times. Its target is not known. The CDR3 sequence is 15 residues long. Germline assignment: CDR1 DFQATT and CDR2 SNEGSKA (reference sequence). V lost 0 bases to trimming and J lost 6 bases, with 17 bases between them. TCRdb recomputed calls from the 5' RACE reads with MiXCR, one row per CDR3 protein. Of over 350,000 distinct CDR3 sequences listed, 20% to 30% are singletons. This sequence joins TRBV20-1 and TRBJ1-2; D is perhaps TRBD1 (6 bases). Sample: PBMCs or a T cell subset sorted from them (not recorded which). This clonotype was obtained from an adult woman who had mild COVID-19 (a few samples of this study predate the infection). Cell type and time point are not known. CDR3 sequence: CSARDQYDRFHGYTF. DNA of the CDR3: TGCAGTGCTAGAGATCAGTACGACAGGTTCCATGGCTACACCTTC.